The clone carrying this TCR beta chain showed up many times. The sample comes from a study of early T cells in non-severe SARS-CoV-2 infection. Study background: Bulk RNA from unsorted whole blood was sequenced; chains were unpaired.

Unique molecular identifiers were added to individual cDNA molecules. TCRdb re-called the 5' RACE reads through MiXCR, storing one row per CDR3 protein. Among tens of thousands of distinct CDR3 sequences listed, approximately 5.2% were seen once. The CDR3 covers 14 residues. Germline V gives CDR1 MGHDK, CDR2 SYGVNS. Trimming pared 0 bases from V and 5 bases from J, leaving 8 bases between. Sequencing input: whole blood. The chain carries TRBV25-1 and TRBJ1-5; D unclear. The TCR sequence derives from an adult who was a healthcare worker with PCR-confirmed SARS-CoV-2 infection or an uninfected control (not recorded which). The CDR3 here is CASSEYGSHQPQHF. CDR3 bases: TGTGCCAGCAGTGAATATGGATCTCATCAGCCCCAGCATTTT.